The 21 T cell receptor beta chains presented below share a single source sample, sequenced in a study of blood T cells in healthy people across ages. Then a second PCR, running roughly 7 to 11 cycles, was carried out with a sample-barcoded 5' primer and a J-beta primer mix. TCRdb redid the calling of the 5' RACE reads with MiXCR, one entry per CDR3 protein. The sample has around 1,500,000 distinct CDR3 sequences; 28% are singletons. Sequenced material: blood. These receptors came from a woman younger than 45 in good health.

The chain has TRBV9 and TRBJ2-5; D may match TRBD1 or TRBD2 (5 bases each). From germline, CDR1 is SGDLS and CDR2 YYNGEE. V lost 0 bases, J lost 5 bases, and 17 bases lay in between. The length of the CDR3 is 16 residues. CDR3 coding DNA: TGTGCCAGCAGCGTAGAAGCCGGGGCAGGCGGGGAGACCCAGTACTTC. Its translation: CASSVEAGAGGETQYF.

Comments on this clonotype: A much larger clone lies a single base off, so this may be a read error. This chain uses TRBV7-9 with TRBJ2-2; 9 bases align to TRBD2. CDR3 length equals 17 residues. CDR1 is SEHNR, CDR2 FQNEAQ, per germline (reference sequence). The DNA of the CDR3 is TGTGCCAGCAGCTTAGTCTTTAGCGGGAGCTCCACCGGGAAGCTGTTTTTT. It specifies CASSLVFSGSSTGKLFF.

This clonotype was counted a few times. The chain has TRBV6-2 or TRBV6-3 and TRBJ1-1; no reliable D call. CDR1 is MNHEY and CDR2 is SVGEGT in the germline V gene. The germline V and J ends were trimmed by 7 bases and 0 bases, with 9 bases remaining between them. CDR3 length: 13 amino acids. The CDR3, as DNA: TGTGCCAGCATGGATGGCATGAACACTGAAGCTTTCTTT. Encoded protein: CASMDGMNTEAFF.

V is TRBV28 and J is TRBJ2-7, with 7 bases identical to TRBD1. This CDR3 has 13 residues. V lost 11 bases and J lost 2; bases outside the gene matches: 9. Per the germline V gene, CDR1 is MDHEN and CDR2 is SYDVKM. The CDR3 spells CAAHDRATYEQYF. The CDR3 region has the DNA TGTGCCGCTCACGACAGGGCAACCTACGAGCAGTACTTC.

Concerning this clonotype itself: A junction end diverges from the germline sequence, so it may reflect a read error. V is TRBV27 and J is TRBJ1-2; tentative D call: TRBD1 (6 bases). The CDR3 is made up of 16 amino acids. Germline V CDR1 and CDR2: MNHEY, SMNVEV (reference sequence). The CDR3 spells CASSLSQSLTGTGFTF. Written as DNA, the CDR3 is TGTGCCAGCAGTTTATCCCAATCGCTTACAGGGACTGGCTTCACCTTC.

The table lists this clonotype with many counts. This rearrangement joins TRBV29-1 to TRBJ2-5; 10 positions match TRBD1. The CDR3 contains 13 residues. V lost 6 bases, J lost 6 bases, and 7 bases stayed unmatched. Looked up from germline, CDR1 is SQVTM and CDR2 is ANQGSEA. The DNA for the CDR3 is TGCAGCGTAATGACAGGGGGCGGAAAGACCCAGTACTTC. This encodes CSVMTGGGKTQYF.

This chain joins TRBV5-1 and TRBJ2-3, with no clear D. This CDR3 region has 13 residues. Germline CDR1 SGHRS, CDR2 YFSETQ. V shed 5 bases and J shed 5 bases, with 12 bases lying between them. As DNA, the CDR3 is TGCGCCAGCAGGAGTAAGGTGGTAGATACGCAGTATTTT. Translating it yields CASRSKVVDTQYF.

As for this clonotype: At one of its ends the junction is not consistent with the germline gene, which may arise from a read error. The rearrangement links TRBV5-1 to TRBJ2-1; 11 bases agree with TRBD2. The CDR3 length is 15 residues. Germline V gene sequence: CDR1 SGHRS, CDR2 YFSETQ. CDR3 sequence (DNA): TGCGCCAGCGGCTTAAGTAGCGGGGGGGGAAATGAGCAGTTCTTC. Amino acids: CASGLSSGGGNEQFF.

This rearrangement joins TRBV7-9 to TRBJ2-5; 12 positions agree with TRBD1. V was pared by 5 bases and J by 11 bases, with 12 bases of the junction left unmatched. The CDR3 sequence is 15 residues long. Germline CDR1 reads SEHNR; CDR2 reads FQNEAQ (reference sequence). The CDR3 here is CASSGGTGGSDEQYF. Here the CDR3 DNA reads TGTGCCAGCAGCGGGGGGACAGGGGGCTCGGATGAGCAGTACTTC.

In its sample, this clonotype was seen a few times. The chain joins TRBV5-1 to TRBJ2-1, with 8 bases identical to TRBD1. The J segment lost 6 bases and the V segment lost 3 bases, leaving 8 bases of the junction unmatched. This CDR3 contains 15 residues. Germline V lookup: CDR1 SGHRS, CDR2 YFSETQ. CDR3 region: CASSSQGTGGNEQFF. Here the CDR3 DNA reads TGCGCCAGCAGCTCGCAGGGGACAGGAGGCAATGAGCAGTTCTTC.

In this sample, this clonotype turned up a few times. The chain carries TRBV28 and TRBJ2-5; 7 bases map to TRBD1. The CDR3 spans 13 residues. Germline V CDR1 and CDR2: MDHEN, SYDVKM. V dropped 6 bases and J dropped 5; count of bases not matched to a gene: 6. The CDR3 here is CASRTQGMETQYF. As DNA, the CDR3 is TGTGCCAGCAGGACACAGGGGATGGAGACCCAGTACTTC.

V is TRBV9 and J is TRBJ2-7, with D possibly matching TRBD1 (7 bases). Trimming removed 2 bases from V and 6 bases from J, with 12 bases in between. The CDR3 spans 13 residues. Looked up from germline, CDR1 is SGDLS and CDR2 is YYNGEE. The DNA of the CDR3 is TGTGCCAGCAGCGTGGACCAGGGGGGCGAGCAGTACTTC. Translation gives CASSVDQGGEQYF.

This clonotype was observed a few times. The DNA for the CDR3 is TGTGCCTGCGGACAGACGTATCAGCCCCAGCATTTT. This codes for CACGQTYQPQHF. V is TRBV30 and J is TRBJ1-5, with D tentatively TRBD1 (6 bases). The germline gives CDR1 GTSNPN, CDR2 SVGIG (reference sequence). V was clipped by 6 bases and J by 5 bases, with 11 bases between them. The CDR3 extends over 12 amino acids. Based on the CDR3 plus reference TRBV30 and TRBJ1-5, the full variable domain is SQTIHQWPATLVQPVGSPLSLECTVEGTSNPNLYWYRQAAGRGLQLLFYSVGIGQISSEVPQNLSASRPQDRQFILSSKKLLLSDSGFYLCACGQTYQPQHFGDGTRLSIL.

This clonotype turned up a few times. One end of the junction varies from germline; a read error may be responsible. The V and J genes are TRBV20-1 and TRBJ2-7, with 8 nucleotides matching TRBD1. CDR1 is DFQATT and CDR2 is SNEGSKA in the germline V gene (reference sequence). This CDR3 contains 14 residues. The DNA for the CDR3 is TGCAGTGCCAGAGGGGCCGGACAGGGCTACGAGCAGTACTTC. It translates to CSARGAGQGYEQYF.

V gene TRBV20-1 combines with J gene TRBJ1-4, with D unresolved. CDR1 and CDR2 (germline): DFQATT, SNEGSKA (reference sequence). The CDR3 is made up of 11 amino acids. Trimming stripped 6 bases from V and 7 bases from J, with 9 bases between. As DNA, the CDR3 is TGCAGTGCAAAGGCCCCTGAAAAACTGTTTTTT. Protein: CSAKAPEKLFF.

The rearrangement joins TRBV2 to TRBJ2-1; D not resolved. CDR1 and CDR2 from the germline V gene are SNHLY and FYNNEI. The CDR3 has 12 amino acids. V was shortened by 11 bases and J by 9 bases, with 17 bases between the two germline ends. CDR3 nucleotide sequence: TGTGCCGGCGAAGGCCCGACGGGTGAGCAGTTCTTC. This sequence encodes CAGEGPTGEQFF.

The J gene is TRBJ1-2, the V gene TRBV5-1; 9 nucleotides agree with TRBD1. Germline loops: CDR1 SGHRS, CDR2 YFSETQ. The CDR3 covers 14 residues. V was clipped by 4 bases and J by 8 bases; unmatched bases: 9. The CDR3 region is CASSPGQGVEGYTF. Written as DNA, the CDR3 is TGCGCCAGCAGCCCGGGACAGGGCGTCGAGGGCTACACCTTC.

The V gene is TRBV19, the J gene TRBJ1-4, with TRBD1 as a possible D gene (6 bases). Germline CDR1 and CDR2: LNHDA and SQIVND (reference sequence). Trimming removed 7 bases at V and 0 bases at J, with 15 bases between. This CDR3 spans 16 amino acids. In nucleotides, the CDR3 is TGTGCCAGTACCGCCCGGAAGGGGGCAACTAATGAAAAACTGTTTTTT. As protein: CASTARKGATNEKLFF.

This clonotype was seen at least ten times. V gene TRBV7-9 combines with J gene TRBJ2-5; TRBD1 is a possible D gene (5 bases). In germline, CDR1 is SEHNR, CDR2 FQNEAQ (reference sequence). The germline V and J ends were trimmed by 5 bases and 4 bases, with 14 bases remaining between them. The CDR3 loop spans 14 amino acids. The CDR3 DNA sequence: TGTGCCAGCAGCCCTTCTACAGGCCCAGAGACCCAGTACTTC. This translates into CASSPSTGPETQYF.

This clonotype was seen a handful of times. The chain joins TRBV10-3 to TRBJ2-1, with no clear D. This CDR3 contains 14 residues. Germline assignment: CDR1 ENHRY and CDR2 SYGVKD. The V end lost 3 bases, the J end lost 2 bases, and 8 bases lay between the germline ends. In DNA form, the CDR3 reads TGTGCCATCAGTGAAGGCAGTACCTACAATGAGCAGTTCTTC. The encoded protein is CAISEGSTYNEQFF.

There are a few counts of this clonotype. The CDR3 DNA follows: TGCGCCAGTAAACCGGACAGAAGAACCAACAATGAGCAGTTCTTC. It encodes CASKPDRRTNNEQFF. The chain joins TRBV5-1 to TRBJ2-1; D perhaps matches TRBD1 (6 bases). The V end was cut by 8 bases, the J end by 5 bases, with 20 bases between. The CDR3 loop spans 15 amino acids. Germline-derived CDR1 and CDR2 are SGHRS and YFSETQ. The full variable domain, its missing parts supplied by reference TRBV5-1 and TRBJ2-1, is KAGVTQTPRYLIKTRGQQVTLSCSPISGHRSVSWYQQTPGQGLQFLFEYFSETQRNKGNFPGRFSGRQFSNSRSEMNVSTLELGDSALYLCASKPDRRTNNEQFFGPGTRLTVL.